Below are 17 T cell receptor beta chains sequenced from a single sample in a study of blood T cell repertoires in COVID-19. Sequencing was performed with immunoSEQ multiplex PCR; in TCRdb, only in-frame clones are kept and a portion is missing. This table holds about 200,000 clones, around 84% found once. Input material: PBMCs or T cells enriched from blood (not recorded which). The source is a woman aged 40 to 50 with acute COVID-19.

The rearrangement joins TRBV6-5 to TRBJ1-1, with D unresolved. V lost 6 bases and J 1 base, leaving 12 bases between the germline ends. Germline V CDR1 and CDR2: MNHEY, SVGAGI. The CDR3 length is 14 residues. The CDR3 reads CASSPREANTEAFF. CDR3 in DNA: TGTGCCAGCAGCCCAAGGGAGGCGAACACTGAAGCTTTCTTT.

V usage is TRBV6-1 and J usage is TRBJ1-2; possible D gene TRBD1, 5 bases. Germline CDR1 MNHNS, CDR2 SASEGT. This CDR3 is 14 amino acids long. V was pared by 3 bases and J by 4 bases, with 12 bases between. The CDR3 DNA is TGTGCCAGCAGTGAGATTCAAAGGGGCTATGGCTACACCTTC. Protein product: CASSEIQRGYGYTF.

CDR3: CASSQDGPAALGGNEQFF. CDR3 coding DNA: TGTGCCAGCAGCCAAGATGGTCCTGCTGCGCTGGGAGGCAATGAGCAGTTCTTC. This chain uses TRBV14 with TRBJ2-1; D might be TRBD2 (6 bases). The CDR3 spans 18 residues. Trimming took 0 bases from V and 6 from J, leaving 21 bases between them. CDR1 is SGHDN and CDR2 is FVKESK in the germline V gene.

The chain uses TRBV7-3 and TRBJ2-3, with D unresolved. Germline assignment: CDR1 SGHTA and CDR2 FQGTGA. The CDR3 is 13 amino acids. V was shortened by 5 bases and J by 6 bases, with 12 bases between the two germline ends. CDR3 region: CASSPAPGDTQYF. The CDR3 nucleotides are TGTGCCAGCAGCCCAGCCCCGGGTGATACGCAGTATTTT.

This sequence joins TRBV14 and TRBJ1-2; the D gene is possibly TRBD1 (6 bases). The CDR3 has 15 residues. The germline V and J ends were trimmed by 1 base and 8 bases, with 17 bases remaining between them. Germline values: CDR1 SGHDN, CDR2 FVKESK. The CDR3, as DNA: TGTGCCAGCAGCCAAGTTAGACAGGCTCTCGGCGGCTACACCTTC. Its translation: CASSQVRQALGGYTF.

Only a few counts were recorded for this clone. The chain employs TRBV28 and TRBJ2-7, with D unresolved. Germline V gene lookup returns CDR1 MDHEN and CDR2 SYDVKM. CDR3 length: 11 residues. V gave up 6 bases and J gave up 2 bases, with 5 bases separating them. The CDR3 coding sequence is TGTGCCAGCAGCACTCCCTACGAGCAGTACTTC. It specifies CASSTPYEQYF.

This clone came up a few times. V and J are TRBV7-2 and TRBJ2-2; 7 bases align to TRBD1. CDR1 is SGHTA, CDR2 FQGNSA, per germline. The CDR3 has 14 amino acids. The V segment lost 4 bases and the J segment 3 bases; nucleotides outside the gene matches: 2. CDR3 sequence (DNA): TGTGCCAGCAGCTATGGGACAGACACCGGGGAGCTGTTTTTT. Residues: CASSYGTDTGELFF.

This chain links TRBV5-4 with TRBJ2-2; 11 bases are shared with TRBD2. Germline-derived CDR1 and CDR2 are SGHNT and YYREEE (reference sequence). The CDR3 runs to 15 residues. The ends lost 5 bases at V and 6 bases at J; junction bases unmatched: 6. The CDR3 bases are TGTGCCAGCAGAAAGCCTAGCGGGGGGTCCGGGGAGCTGTTTTTT. Translating it yields CASRKPSGGSGELFF.

Only one count was recorded for this clone. V is TRBV7-9 and J is TRBJ2-3; 8 positions match TRBD1. V dropped 5 bases and J dropped 6; count of bases not matched to a gene: 19. The CDR3 runs 18 residues. CDR1 and CDR2 from the germline V gene are SEHNR and FQNEAQ (reference sequence). The CDR3 reads CASSPIGQGSLWGDTQYF. The CDR3 nucleotides are TGTGCCAGCAGCCCGATAGGACAGGGATCCCTTTGGGGGGATACGCAGTATTTT.

The chain carries TRBV27 and TRBJ1-2; D not resolved. This CDR3 has 16 amino acids. V lost 2 bases to trimming and J lost 1 base, with 14 bases between them. The germline V gene encodes CDR1 MNHEY and CDR2 SMNVEV (reference sequence). The chain's CDR3 is CASSLASSDGNYGYTF. DNA for the CDR3: TGTGCCAGCAGTTTAGCGAGTTCTGATGGTAACTATGGCTACACCTTC.

This clone has a single count. V and J are TRBV28 and TRBJ2-7; tentatively, D is TRBD2 (6 bases). The ends were cut back, 7 bases at V and 5 bases at J, with 21 bases in the middle. CDR3 size: 15 residues. The germline CDR1 and CDR2 sequences are MDHEN and SYDVKM. CDR3 amino acids: CASKGASDRGDEQYF. In DNA, the CDR3 is TGTGCCAGCAAAGGAGCTAGCGATAGAGGGGACGAGCAGTACTTC.

The rearrangement links TRBV2 to TRBJ2-1, with a possible D match to TRBD2 (5 bases). Trimming left V 8 bases short and J 7 bases short, with 18 bases between. From germline, CDR1 is SNHLY and CDR2 FYNNEI. CDR3 length equals 14 residues. DNA for the CDR3: TGTGCCAGCGAGAAACGGGGTCCCGGGAATGAGCAGTTCTTC. It yields the protein CASEKRGPGNEQFF. The complete variable domain, with remaining parts taken from reference TRBV2 and TRBJ2-1, reads EPEVTQTPSHQVTQMGQEVILRCVPISNHLYFYWYRQILGQKVEFLVSFYNNEISEKSEIFDDQFSVERPDGSNFTLKIRSTKLEDSAMYFCASEKRGPGNEQFFGPGTRLTVL.

The rearrangement joins TRBV7-2 to TRBJ1-6, with D hard to call. This CDR3 comprises 15 residues. Germline CDR1 is SGHTA and CDR2 is FQGNSA. Trimming removed 1 base at V and 5 bases at J, with 9 bases between. Written as DNA, the CDR3 is TGTGCCAGCAGCTTAGATATACTCGATAATTCACCCCTCCACTTT. This gives the protein CASSLDILDNSPLHF.

Here the CDR3 reads CASSEARLAGGPYEQYF. The CDR3, as DNA: TGTGCCAGCAGCGAAGCACGACTAGCGGGAGGGCCTTACGAGCAGTACTTC. The V call is TRBV21-1, the J call TRBJ2-7; TRBD2 was called by the table and not checked on the DNA. TRBV21-1 is a known pseudogene. The CDR3 loop spans 17 amino acids.

This clone was seen a few times. The chain carries TRBV28 and TRBJ1-5, with 9 bases fitting TRBD1. Germline CDR1 reads MDHEN; CDR2 reads SYDVKM. V lost 8 bases to trimming and J lost 4 bases; unmatched junction nucleotides: 12. The CDR3 length is 16 residues. DNA of the CDR3: TGTGCCAGCCGCGAACCGGGACAGGGCCTTAATCAGCCCCAGCATTTT. Translating gives CASREPGQGLNQPQHF.

This clone was recorded only once. The chain combines TRBV6-6 with TRBJ1-4, with D possibly being TRBD1 (6 bases). Germline lookup yields CDR1 MNHNY and CDR2 SVGAGI (reference sequence). Trimming removed 8 bases from V and 2 bases from J, with 12 bases in between. The CDR3 runs 14 residues. CDR3: CASSAGATNEKLFF. As DNA, the CDR3 is TGTGCCAGCTCTGCAGGGGCGACTAATGAAAAACTGTTTTTT.

This chain joins TRBV11-2 and TRBJ1-3; D is ambiguous. The germline V and J ends were trimmed by 1 base and 0 bases, with 4 bases remaining between them. The CDR3 is 14 residues long. In germline, CDR1 is SGHAT, CDR2 FQNNGV. In nucleotides, the CDR3 is TGTGCCAGCAGCTTAGTCGGCTCTGGAAACACCATATATTTT. This encodes CASSLVGSGNTIYF.